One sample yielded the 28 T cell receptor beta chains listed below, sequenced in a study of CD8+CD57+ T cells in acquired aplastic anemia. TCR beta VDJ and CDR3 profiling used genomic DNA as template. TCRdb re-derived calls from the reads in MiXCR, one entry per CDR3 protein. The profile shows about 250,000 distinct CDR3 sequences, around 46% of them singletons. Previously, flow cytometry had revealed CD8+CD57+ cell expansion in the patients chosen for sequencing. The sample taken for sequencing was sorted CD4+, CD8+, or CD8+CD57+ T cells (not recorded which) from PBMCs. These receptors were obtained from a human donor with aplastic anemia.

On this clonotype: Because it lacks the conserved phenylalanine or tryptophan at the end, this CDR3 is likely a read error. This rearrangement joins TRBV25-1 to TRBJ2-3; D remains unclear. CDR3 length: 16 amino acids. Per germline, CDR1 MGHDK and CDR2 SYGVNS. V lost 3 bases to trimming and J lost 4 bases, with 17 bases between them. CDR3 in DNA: TGTGCCAGCAGTGATGGGAACGACTCTCCCCCAGATACGCAGTATTCT. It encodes CASSDGNDSPPDTQYS.

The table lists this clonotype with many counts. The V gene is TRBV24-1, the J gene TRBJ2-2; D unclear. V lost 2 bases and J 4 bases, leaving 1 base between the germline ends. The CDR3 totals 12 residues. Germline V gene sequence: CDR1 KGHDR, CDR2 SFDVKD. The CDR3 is CATSDSTGELFF. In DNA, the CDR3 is TGTGCCACCAGTGATTCCACCGGGGAGCTGTTTTTT.

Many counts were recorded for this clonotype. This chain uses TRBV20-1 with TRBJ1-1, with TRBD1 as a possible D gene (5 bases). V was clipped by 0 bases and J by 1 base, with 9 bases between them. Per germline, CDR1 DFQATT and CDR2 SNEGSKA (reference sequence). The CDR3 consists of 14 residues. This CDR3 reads CSARDRDPNTEAFF. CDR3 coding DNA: TGCAGTGCTAGAGATAGGGACCCGAACACTGAAGCTTTCTTT.

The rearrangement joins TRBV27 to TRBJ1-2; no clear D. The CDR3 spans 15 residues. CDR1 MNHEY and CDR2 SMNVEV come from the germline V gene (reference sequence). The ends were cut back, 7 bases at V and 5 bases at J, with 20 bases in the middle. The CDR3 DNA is TGTGCCAGCAAAGCCAGCACTACAGCCGTTTATGGCTACACCTTC. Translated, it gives CASKASTTAVYGYTF.

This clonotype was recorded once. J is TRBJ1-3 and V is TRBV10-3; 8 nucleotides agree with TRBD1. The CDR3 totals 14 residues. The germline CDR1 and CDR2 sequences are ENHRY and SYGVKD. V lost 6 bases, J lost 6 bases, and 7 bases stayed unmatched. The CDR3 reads CAIRTDRGENTIYF. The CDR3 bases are TGTGCCATCAGAACCGACAGGGGAGAAAACACCATATATTTT.

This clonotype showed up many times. The CDR3 region has the DNA TGTGCCAGCAGCTTGGATTTAACGGACAGGGTATGGGGGAACTATGGCTACACCTTC. This codes for CASSLDLTDRVWGNYGYTF. V is TRBV5-6 and J is TRBJ1-2; TRBD1 matches at 8 bases. Germline V gives CDR1 SGHDT, CDR2 YYEEEE. J lost 2 bases, V lost 0 bases, and 15 bases had no gene match. The CDR3 has 19 amino acids.

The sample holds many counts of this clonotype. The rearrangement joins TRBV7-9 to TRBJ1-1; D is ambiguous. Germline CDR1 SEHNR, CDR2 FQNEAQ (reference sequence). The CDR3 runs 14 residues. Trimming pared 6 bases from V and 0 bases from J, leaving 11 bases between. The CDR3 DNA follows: TGTGCCAGCAGGCCCGAGAAGGTGAACACTGAAGCTTTCTTT. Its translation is CASRPEKVNTEAFF. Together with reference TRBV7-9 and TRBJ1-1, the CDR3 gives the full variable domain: DTGVSQNPRHKITKRGQNVTFRCDPISEHNRLYWYRQTLGQGPEFLTYFQNEAQLEKSRLLSDRFSAERPKGSFSTLEIQRTEQGDSAMYLCASRPEKVNTEAFFGQGTRLTVV.

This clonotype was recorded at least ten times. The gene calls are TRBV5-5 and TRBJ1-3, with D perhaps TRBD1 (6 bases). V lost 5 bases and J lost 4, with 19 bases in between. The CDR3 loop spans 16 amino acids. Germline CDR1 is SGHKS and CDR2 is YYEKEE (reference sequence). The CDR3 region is CASSLSGETWGNTIYF. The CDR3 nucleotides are TGTGCCAGCAGTTTGTCAGGGGAAACTTGGGGAAACACCATATATTTT.

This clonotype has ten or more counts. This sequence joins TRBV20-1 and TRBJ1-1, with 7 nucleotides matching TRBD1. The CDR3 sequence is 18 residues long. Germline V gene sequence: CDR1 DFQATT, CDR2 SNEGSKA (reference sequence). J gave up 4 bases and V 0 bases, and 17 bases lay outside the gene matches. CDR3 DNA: TGCAGTGCTAGAGAATTGACAGGGCTCGGACAACGCGGCACTGAAGCTTTCTTT. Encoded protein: CSARELTGLGQRGTEAFF.

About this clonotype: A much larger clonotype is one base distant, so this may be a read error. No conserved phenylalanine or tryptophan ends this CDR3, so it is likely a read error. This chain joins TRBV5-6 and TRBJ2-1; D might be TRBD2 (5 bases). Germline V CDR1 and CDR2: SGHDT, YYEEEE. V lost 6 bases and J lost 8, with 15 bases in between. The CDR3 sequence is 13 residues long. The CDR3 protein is CASIRQSGDEQFL. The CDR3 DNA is TGTGCCAGCATTCGCCAAAGCGGCGATGAGCAGTTCCTC.

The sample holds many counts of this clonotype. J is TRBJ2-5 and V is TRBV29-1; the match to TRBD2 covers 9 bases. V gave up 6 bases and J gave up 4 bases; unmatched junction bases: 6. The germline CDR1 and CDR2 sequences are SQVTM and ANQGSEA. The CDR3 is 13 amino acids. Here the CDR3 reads CSVHSGRGETQYF. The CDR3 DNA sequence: TGCAGCGTGCATAGCGGGAGAGGAGAGACCCAGTACTTC. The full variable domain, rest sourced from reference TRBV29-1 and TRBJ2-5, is SAVISQKPSRDICQRGTSLTIQCQVDSQVTMMFWYRQQPGQSLTLIATANQGSEATYESGFVIDKFPISRPNLTFSTLTVSNMSPEDSSIYLCSVHSGRGETQYFGPGTRLLVL.

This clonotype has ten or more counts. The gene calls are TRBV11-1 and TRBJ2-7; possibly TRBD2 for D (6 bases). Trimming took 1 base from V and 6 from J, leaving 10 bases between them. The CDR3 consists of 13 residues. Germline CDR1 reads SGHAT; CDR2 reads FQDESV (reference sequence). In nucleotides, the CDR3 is TGTGCCAGCAGCTTAGGCGGGGTGCGCGAGCAGTACTTC. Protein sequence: CASSLGGVREQYF. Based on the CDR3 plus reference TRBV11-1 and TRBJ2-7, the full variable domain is EAEVAQSPRYKITEKSQAVAFWCDPISGHATLYWYRQILGQGPELLVQFQDESVVDDSQLPKDRFSAERLKGVDSTLKIQPAELGDSAMYLCASSLGGVREQYFGPGTRLTVT.

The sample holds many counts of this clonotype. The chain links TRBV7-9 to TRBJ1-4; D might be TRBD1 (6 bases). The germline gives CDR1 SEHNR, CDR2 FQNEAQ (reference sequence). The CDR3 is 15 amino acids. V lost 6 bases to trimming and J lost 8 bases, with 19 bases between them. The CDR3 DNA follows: TGTGCCAGCAGTCCAAGACAGGCAAGTCAGGAAAAACTGTTTTTT. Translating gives CASSPRQASQEKLFF.

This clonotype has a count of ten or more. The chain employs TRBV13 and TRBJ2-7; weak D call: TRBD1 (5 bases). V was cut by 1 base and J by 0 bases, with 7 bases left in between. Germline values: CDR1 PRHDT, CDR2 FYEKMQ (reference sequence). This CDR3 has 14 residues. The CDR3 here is CASSLEGISYEQYF. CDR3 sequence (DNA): TGTGCCAGCAGCTTAGAGGGGATCTCCTACGAGCAGTACTTC.

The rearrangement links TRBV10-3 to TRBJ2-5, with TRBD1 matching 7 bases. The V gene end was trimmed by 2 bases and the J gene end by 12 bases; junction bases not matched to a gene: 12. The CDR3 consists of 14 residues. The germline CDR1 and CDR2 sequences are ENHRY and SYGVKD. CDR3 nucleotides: TGTGCCATCAGTGAGACAGGGGTGAAGCGTTTAAAGTACTTC. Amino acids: CAISETGVKRLKYF.

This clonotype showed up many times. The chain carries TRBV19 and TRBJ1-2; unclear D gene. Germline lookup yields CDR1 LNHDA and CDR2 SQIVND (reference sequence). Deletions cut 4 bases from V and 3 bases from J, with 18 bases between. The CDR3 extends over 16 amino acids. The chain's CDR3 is CASSKGRLKFYYGYTF. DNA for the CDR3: TGTGCCAGTAGTAAAGGACGCCTAAAATTCTACTATGGCTACACCTTC.

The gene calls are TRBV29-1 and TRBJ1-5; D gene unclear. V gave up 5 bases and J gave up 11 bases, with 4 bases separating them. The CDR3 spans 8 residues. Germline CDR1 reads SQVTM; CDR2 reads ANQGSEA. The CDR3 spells CSVMTQHF. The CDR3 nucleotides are TGCAGCGTTATGACCCAGCATTTT.

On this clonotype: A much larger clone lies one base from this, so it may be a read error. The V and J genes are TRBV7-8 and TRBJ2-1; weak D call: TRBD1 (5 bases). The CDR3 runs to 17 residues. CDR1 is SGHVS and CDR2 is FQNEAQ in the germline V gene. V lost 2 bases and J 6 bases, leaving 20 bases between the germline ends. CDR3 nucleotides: TGTGCCAGCAGCTTAATAGGACAAAGAAGGCCCTCCAATGAGCAGTTCTTC. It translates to CASSLIGQRRPSNEQFF.

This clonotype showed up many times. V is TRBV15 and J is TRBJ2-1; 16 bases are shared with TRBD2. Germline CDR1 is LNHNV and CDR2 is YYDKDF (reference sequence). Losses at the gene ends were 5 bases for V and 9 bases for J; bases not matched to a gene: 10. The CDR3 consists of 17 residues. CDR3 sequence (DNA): TGTGCCACCAGCGGGACTAGCGGGAGGGTAAGGTGGGGTGAGCAGTTCTTC. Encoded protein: CATSGTSGRVRWGEQFF.

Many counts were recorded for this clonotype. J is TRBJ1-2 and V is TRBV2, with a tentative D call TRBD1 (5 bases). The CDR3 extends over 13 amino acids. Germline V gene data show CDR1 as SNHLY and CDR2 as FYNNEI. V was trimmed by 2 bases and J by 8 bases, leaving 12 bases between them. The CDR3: CASSEFPREGYTF. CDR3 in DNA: TGTGCCAGCAGTGAATTCCCCAGGGAGGGCTACACCTTC. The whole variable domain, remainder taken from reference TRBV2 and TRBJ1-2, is EPEVTQTPSHQVTQMGQEVILRCVPISNHLYFYWYRQILGQKVEFLVSFYNNEISEKSEIFDDQFSVERPDGSNFTLKIRSTKLEDSAMYFCASSEFPREGYTFGSGTRLTVV.

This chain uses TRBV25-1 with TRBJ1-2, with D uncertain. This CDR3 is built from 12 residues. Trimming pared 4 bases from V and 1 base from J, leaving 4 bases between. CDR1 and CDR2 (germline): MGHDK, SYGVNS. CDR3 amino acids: CASSASNYGYTF. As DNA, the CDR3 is TGTGCCAGCAGTGCCAGTAACTATGGCTACACCTTC.

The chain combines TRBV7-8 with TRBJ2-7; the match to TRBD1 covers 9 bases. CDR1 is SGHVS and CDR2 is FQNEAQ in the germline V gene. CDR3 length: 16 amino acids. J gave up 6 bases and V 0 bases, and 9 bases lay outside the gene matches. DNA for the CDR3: TGTGCCAGCAGCTTAGCGGGGACAGGGAAACGCTTCGAGCAGTACTTC. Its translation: CASSLAGTGKRFEQYF.

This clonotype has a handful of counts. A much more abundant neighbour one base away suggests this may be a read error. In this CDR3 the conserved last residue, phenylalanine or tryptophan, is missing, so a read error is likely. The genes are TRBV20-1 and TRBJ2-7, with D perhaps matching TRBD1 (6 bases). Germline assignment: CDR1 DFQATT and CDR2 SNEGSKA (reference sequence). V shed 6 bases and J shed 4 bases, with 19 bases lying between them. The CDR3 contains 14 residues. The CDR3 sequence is CSAADRNLRYEQYS. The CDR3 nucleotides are TGCAGTGCAGCAGACAGGAACCTTCGATACGAGCAGTACTCC.

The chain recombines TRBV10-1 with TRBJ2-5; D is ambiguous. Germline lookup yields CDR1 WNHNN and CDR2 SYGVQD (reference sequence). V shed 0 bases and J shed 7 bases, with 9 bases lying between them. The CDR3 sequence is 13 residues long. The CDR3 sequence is CASSESVAGTQYF. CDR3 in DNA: TGCGCCAGCAGTGAGTCGGTTGCAGGGACCCAGTACTTC.

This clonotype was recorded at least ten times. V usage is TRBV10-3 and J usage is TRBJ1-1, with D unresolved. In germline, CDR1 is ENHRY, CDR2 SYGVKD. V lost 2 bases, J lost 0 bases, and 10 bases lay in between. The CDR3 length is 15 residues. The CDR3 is CAISEDGGLNTEAFF. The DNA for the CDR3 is TGTGCCATCAGTGAGGATGGAGGCTTGAACACTGAAGCTTTCTTT.

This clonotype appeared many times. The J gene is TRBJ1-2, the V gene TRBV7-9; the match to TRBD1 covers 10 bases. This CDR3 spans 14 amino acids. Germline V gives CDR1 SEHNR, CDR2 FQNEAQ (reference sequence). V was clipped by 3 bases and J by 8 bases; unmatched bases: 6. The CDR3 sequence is CASSLGGQGYGYTF. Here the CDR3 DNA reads TGTGCCAGCAGCTTGGGGGGACAGGGGTACGGCTACACCTTC.

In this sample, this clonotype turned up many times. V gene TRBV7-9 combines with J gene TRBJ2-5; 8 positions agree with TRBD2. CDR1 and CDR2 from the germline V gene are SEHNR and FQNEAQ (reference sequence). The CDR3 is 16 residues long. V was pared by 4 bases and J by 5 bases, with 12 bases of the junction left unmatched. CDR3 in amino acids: CASSSHGRGESETQYF. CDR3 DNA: TGTGCCAGCAGCTCCCATGGGCGGGGGGAATCGGAGACCCAGTACTTC.

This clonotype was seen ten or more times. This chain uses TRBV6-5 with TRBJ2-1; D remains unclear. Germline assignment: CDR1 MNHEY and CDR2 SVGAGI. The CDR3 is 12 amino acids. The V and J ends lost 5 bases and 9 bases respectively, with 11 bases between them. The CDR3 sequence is CASSQPGSEQFF. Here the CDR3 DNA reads TGTGCCAGCAGTCAACCAGGTAGTGAGCAGTTCTTC.